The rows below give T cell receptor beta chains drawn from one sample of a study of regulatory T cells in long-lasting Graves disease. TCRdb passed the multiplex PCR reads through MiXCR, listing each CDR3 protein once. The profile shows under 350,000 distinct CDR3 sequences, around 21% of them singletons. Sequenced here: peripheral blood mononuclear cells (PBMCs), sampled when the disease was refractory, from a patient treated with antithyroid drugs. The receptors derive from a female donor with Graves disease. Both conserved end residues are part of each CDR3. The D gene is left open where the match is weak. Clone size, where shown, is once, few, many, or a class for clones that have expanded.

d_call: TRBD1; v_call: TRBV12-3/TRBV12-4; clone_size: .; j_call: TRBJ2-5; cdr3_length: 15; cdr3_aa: CASSQGGQGRETQYF; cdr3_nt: TGTGCCAGCAGCCAAGGGGGACAGGGGAGGGAGACCCAGTACTTC
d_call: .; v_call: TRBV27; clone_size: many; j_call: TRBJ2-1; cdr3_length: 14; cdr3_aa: CASSLEVSGSEQFF; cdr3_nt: TGTGCCAGCAGTTTAGAGGTTTCGGGAAGTGAGCAGTTCTTC
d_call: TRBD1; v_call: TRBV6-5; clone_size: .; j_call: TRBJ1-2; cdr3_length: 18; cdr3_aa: CASSYSRWDRGLLGGYTF; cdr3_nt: TGTGCCAGCAGTTACTCGAGATGGGACAGGGGCCTTTTAGGGGGCTACACCTTC
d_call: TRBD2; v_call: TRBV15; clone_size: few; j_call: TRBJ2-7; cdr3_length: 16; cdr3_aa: CATSRDTAGATYEQYF; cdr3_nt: TGTGCCACCAGCAGAGATACGGCGGGAGCGACCTACGAGCAGTACTTC
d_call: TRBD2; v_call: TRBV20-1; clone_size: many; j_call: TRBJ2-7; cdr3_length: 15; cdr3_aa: CSAPGGVASGGEQYF; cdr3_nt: TGCAGTGCTCCGGGGGGTGTAGCGTCCGGGGGGGAGCAGTACTTC
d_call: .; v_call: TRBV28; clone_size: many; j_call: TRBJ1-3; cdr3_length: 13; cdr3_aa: CASRRTVENTIYF; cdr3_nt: TGTGCCAGCAGGAGGACAGTCGAAAACACCATATATTTT
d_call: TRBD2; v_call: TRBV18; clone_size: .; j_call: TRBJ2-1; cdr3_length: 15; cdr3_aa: CASSLIAGSTNEQFF; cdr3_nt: TGTGCCAGCTCACTTATAGCGGGGTCAACCAATGAGCAGTTCTTC
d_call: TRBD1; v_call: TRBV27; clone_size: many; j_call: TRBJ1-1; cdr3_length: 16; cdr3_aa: CASSPGTGAMNTEAFF; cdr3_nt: TGTGCCAGCAGTCCGGGGACAGGGGCCATGAACACTGAAGCTTTCTTT
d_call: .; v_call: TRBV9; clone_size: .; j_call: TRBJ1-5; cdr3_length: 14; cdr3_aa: CASSVGRVNQPQHF; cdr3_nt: TGTGCCAGCAGCGTAGGACGGGTCAATCAGCCCCAGCATTTT
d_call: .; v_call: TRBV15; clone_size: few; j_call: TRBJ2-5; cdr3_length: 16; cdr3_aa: CATSREILSGQETQYF; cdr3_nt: TGTGCCACCAGCAGAGAGATATTGAGCGGCCAAGAGACCCAGTACTTC
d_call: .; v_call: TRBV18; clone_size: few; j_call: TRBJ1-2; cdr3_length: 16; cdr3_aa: CASSQTGRPTLGGYTF; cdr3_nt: TGTGCCAGCTCACAGACGGGACGGCCGACCTTGGGGGGCTACACCTTC
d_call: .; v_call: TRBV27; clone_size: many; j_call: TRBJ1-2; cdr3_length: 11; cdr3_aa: CASSLIIGYTF; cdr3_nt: TGTGCCAGCAGTTTAATTATAGGCTACACCTTC
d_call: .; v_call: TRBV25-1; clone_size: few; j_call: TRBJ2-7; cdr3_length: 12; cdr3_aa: CASSEDPYEQYF; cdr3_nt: TGTGCCAGCAGTGAAGACCCCTACGAGCAGTACTTC
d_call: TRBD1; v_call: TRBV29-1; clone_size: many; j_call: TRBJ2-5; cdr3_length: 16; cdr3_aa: CSVNPVDRGGQETQYF; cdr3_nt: TGCAGCGTTAACCCAGTGGACAGGGGGGGACAAGAGACCCAGTACTTC
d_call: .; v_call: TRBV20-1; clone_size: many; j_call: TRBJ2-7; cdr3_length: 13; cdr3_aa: CSAAALPSHEQYF; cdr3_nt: TGCAGTGCAGCAGCCCTCCCGAGCCACGAGCAGTACTTC
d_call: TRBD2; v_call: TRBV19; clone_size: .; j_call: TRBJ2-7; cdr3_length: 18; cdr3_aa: CASSIVGSGIAPTYEQYF; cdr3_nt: TGTGCCAGTAGTATAGTAGGTAGCGGGATCGCCCCCACCTACGAGCAGTACTTC
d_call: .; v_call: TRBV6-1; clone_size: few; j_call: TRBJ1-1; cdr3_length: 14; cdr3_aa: CASLIERPNTEAFF; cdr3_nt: TGTGCCAGCTTAATCGAACGGCCGAACACTGAAGCTTTCTTT
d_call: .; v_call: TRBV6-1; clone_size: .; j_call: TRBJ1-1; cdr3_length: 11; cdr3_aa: CASSLKGRAFF; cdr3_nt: TGTGCCAGCAGCCTAAAGGGACGGGCTTTCTTT
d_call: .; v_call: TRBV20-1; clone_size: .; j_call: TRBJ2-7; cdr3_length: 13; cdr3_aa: CSASPGRVEEQYF; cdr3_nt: TGCAGTGCTAGCCCGGGAAGGGTTGAAGAGCAGTACTTC
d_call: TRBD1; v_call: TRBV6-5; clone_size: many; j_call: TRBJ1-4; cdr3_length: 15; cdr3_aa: CASSYRGQGGEKLFF; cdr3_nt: TGTGCCAGCAGTTACCGGGGACAGGGAGGGGAAAAACTGTTTTTT
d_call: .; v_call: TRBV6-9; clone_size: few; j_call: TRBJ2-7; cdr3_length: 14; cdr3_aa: CASSYVGRNYEQYF; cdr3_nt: TGTGCCAGCAGTTACGTTGGGCGGAACTACGAGCAGTACTTC
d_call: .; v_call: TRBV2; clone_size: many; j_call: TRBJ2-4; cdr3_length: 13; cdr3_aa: CASRTEAKNIQYF; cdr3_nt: TGTGCCAGCAGGACAGAAGCCAAAAACATTCAGTACTTC
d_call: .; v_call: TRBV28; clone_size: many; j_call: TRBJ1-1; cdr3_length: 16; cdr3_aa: CASRPRQLLSNTEAFF; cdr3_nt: TGTGCCAGTCGCCCCAGACAGTTGCTTTCGAACACTGAAGCTTTCTTT
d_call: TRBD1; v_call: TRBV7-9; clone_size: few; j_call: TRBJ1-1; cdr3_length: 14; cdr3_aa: CASGKGGIRTEAFF; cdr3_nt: TGTGCCAGCGGTAAAGGGGGCATCAGGACTGAAGCTTTCTTT
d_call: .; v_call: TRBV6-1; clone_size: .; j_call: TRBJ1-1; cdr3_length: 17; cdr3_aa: CASSRPPTLWGQPEAFF; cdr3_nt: TGTGCCAGCAGCCGGCCCCCCACTCTTTGGGGCCAGCCTGAAGCTTTCTTT
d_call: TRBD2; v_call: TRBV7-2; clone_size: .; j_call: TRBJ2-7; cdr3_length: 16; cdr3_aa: CASSLEGTSGVYEQYF; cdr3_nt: TGTGCCAGCAGCTTAGAAGGGACTAGCGGGGTATACGAGCAGTACTTC
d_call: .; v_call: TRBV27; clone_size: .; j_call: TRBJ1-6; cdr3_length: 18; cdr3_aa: CASSSAGAWSSYNSPLHF; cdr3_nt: TGTGCCAGCAGTTCCGCAGGGGCCTGGAGCTCCTATAATTCACCCCTCCACTTT
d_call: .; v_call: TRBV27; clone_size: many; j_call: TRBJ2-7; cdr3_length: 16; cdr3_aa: CASSLSVSASSYEQYF; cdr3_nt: TGTGCCAGCAGTTTATCGGTGAGCGCAAGCTCCTACGAGCAGTACTTC
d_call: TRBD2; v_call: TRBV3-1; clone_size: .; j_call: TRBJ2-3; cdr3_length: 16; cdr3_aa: CASSGGGLVNTDTQYF; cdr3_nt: TGTGCCAGCAGCGGAGGGGGACTAGTGAACACAGATACGCAGTATTTT
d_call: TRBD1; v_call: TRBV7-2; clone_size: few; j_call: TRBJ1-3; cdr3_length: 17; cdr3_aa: CASSLSSQGASGNTIYF; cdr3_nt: TGTGCCAGCAGCTTATCTTCACAGGGGGCTTCTGGAAACACCATATATTTT
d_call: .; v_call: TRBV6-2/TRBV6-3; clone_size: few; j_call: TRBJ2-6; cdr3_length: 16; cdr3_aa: CASSYMGGPGANVLTF; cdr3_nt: TGTGCCAGCAGTTACATGGGGGGCCCTGGGGCCAACGTCCTGACTTTC
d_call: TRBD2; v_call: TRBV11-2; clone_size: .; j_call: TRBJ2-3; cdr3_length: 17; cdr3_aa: CASSLAVREGDTDTQYF; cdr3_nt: TGTGCCAGCAGCTTAGCGGTGCGGGAGGGAGACACAGATACGCAGTATTTT
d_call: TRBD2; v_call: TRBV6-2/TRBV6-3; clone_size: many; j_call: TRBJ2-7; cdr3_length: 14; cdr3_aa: CASRTSGFRYEQYF; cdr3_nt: TGTGCCAGCAGAACTAGCGGGTTCAGGTACGAGCAGTACTTC